This is a list of T cell receptor beta chains from one sample in a study of blood T cell repertoires in COVID-19. The repertoire was sequenced with immunoSEQ multiplex PCR; TCRdb's copy has only in-frame clones and lacks some. The sample lists some 170,000 clones, around 73% occurring once. Sequencing was carried out using PBMCs or T cells enriched from blood (not recorded which). These receptors came from a woman between 50 and 59 years old who had recovered from COVID-19. Each CDR3 is given without its conserved first and last residue. Fields, in order: V gene, clone size, J gene, CDR3 protein. Part of the rows lack a size; the others show once, few, many or a class for expanded clones.

v_gene: TRBV9; abundance: .; j_gene: TRBJ2-3; CDR3aa: ASSVEASPDTQY
v_gene: TRBV7-3; abundance: .; j_gene: TRBJ2-2; CDR3aa: ASSLFPDTGELF
v_gene: TRBV29-1; abundance: once; j_gene: TRBJ1-2; CDR3aa: SVNGQGGYGYT
v_gene: TRBV10-3; abundance: .; j_gene: TRBJ2-1; CDR3aa: AIRPSENNEQF
v_gene: TRBV7-9; abundance: .; j_gene: TRBJ2-2; CDR3aa: ASSLLLGGTGELF
v_gene: TRBV29-1; abundance: .; j_gene: TRBJ2-3; CDR3aa: SESDRGSDTQY
v_gene: TRBV5-1; abundance: .; j_gene: TRBJ2-1; CDR3aa: ASSLSLAGGYNEQF
v_gene: TRBV10-3; abundance: .; j_gene: TRBJ1-2; CDR3aa: AISDGRKDGYT
v_gene: TRBV30; abundance: once; j_gene: TRBJ1-6; CDR3aa: AWSVEATGYTNSPLH
v_gene: TRBV14; abundance: .; j_gene: TRBJ2-1; CDR3aa: ASSLTGLYEQF
v_gene: TRBV3-1/TRBV3-2; abundance: .; j_gene: TRBJ2-3; CDR3aa: ASSQQQGFTDTQY
v_gene: TRBV19; abundance: .; j_gene: TRBJ2-2; CDR3aa: ASISGRYTGELF
v_gene: TRBV4-1; abundance: .; j_gene: TRBJ2-2; CDR3aa: ASSPIGRANTGELF
v_gene: TRBV7-2; abundance: few; j_gene: TRBJ2-7; CDR3aa: ASSFVGRGGYEQY
v_gene: TRBV7-2; abundance: .; j_gene: TRBJ2-7; CDR3aa: ASSLGDRTYEQY
v_gene: TRBV3-1/TRBV3-2; abundance: .; j_gene: TRBJ1-6; CDR3aa: ASSQDTQNNSPLH
v_gene: TRBV7-8; abundance: few; j_gene: TRBJ1-5; CDR3aa: ASSKQDTNNQPQH
v_gene: TRBV28; abundance: .; j_gene: TRBJ1-4; CDR3aa: ASSLWAIGGANEKLF
v_gene: TRBV5-1; abundance: .; j_gene: TRBJ2-3; CDR3aa: ASSLDNILSTDTQY
v_gene: TRBV28; abundance: once; j_gene: TRBJ1-1; CDR3aa: ASSKTGRAF
v_gene: TRBV3-1/TRBV3-2; abundance: .; j_gene: TRBJ1-2; CDR3aa: ASSQDRARGYT